This entry is about one TCR beta chain. The target antigen is unknown. The repertoire was sequenced with immunoSEQ multiplex PCR; TCRdb's copy has only in-frame clones and lacks some. Among 30,000 to 45,000 clones listed, around 80% were seen once. Treatment was busulfan-fludarabine conditioning, a marrow graft, and cyclophosphamide on days +3 and +4. This entry belongs to a study of T cells after posttransplantation cyclophosphamide. Points from the study as a whole: Later post-transplant blood repertoires were often dominated by donor CD8+ memory clones. TRB overlap between skin or GI tissue T cells and blood was limited. Recipient CMV seropositivity and CMV reactivation strongly tracked TRB clonality.

CDR3 size: 14 residues. The germline gives CDR1 LNHDA, CDR2 SQIVND (reference sequence). The J segment lost 4 bases and the V segment lost 4 bases, leaving 2 bases of the junction unmatched. This TCR was sampled from a female patient between 40 and 50 years old who received an allogeneic stem cell transplant from a related donor, was CMV-positive, and had no GVHD. The graft donor may be the source of some T cells. Sequenced here: CD4+ T cells sorted from blood, sampled around 2,000 days after a stem cell transplant with posttransplant cyclophosphamide. The J gene is TRBJ1-5, the V gene TRBV19; 9 nucleotides match TRBD1. CDR3 residues: CASSTQGANQPQHF. The CDR3 DNA sequence: TGTGCCAGTAGTACACAGGGGGCGAATCAGCCCCAGCATTTT. The whole variable domain, filled in from reference TRBV19 and TRBJ1-5, reads DGGITQSPKYLFRKEGQNVTLSCEQNLNHDAMYWYRQDPGQGLRLIYYSQIVNDFQKGDIAEGYSVSREKKESFPLTVTSAQKNPTAFYLCASSTQGANQPQHFGDGTRLSIL.